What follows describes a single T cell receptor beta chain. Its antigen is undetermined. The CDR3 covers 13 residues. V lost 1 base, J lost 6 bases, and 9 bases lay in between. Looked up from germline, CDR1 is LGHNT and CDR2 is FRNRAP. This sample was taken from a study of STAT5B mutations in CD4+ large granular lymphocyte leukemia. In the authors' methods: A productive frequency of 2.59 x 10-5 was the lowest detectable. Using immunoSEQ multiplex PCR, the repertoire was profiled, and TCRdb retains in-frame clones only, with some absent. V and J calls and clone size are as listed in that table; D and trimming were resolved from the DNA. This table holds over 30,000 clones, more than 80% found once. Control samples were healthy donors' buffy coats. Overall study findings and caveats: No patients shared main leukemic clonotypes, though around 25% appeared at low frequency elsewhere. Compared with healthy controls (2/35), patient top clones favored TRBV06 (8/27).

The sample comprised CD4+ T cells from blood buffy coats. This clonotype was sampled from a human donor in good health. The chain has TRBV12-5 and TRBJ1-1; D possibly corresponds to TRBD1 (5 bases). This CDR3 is CASGLGGTPEAFF. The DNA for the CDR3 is TGTGCTAGTGGTTTGGGGGGGACCCCTGAAGCTTTCTTT. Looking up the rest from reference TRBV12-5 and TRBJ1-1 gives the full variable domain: DARVTQTPRHKVTEMGQEVTMRCQPILGHNTVFWYRQTMMQGLELLAYFRNRAPLDDSGMPKDRFSAEMPDATLATLKIQPSEPRDSAVYFCASGLGGTPEAFFGQGTRLTVV.